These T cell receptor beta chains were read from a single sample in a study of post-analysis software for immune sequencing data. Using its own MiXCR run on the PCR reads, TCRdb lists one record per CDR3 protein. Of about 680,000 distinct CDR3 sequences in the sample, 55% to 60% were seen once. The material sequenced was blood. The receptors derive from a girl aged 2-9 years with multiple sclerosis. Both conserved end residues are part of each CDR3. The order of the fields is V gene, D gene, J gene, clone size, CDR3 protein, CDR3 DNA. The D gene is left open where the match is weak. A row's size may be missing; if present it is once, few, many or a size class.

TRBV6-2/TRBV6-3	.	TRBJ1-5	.	CACSSGQLSNQPQHF	TGTGCCTGCAGTTCCGGACAGCTAAGCAATCAGCCCCAGCATTTT
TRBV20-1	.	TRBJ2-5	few	CSADEIGAEQETQYF	TGCAGTGCTGACGAGATCGGGGCAGAACAAGAGACCCAGTACTTC
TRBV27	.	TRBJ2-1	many	CASSLIGNEQFF	TGTGCCAGCAGTTTAATTGGCAATGAGCAGTTCTTC
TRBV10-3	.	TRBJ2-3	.	CAIEDTDTQYF	TGTGCCATCGAGGACACAGATACGCAGTATTTT
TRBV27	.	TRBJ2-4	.	CASSLAYHGAKNIQYF	TGTGCCAGCAGTTTAGCCTACCACGGGGCCAAAAACATTCAGTACTTC
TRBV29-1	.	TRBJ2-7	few	CSVEDRGKSKGQYF	TGCAGCGTTGAAGATCGAGGGAAGTCGAAGGGGCAGTACTTC
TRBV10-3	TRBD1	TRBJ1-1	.	CAIRRGTGGIGTGAFF	TGTGCCATCAGGCGGGGGACAGGGGGCATCGGCACTGGAGCTTTCTTT
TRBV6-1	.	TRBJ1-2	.	CASSPRVDRGYTF	TGTGCCAGCAGCCCGCGGGTTGACAGGGGCTACACCTTC
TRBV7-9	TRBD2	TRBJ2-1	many	CASSLSGSYNEQFF	TGTGCCAGCAGCTTAAGCGGGAGCTACAATGAGCAGTTCTTC
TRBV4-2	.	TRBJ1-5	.	CASSQTREQPQHF	TGTGCCAGCAGCCAGACTAGGGAACAGCCCCAGCATTTT
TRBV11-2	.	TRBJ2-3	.	CASSLAAGPTDTQYF	TGTGCCAGCAGCTTAGCGGCTGGGCCCACAGATACGCAGTATTTT
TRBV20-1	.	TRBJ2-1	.	CSARDPGTYNEQFF	TGCAGTGCTAGAGATCCCGGGACATACAATGAGCAGTTCTTC
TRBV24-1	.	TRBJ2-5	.	CATSDPMNQETQYF	TGTGCCACCAGTGATCCTATGAACCAAGAGACCCAGTACTTC
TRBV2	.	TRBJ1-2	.	CASSVASGGYTF	TGTGCCAGCAGTGTGGCGTCCGGTGGCTACACCTTC
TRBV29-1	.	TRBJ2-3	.	CSVYGPGSEDTQYF	TGCAGCGTTTACGGGCCCGGGAGTGAAGATACGCAGTATTTT
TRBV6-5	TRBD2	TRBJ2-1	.	CASRRLAGGLNEQFF	TGTGCCAGCAGGAGACTAGCGGGGGGGCTCAATGAGCAGTTCTTC
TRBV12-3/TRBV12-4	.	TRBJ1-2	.	CASSLEEDPNYGYTF	TGTGCCAGCAGTTTAGAGGAGGACCCTAACTATGGCTACACCTTC
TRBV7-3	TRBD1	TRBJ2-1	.	CASSLGQGPDEQFF	TGTGCCAGCAGCTTAGGACAGGGTCCCGATGAGCAGTTCTTC
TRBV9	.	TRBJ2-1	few	CASSSTHTGSDEQFF	TGTGCCAGCAGCTCCACCCACACGGGGTCCGATGAGCAGTTCTTC
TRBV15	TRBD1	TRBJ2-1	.	CATSRGDRYNEQFF	TGTGCCACCAGCAGAGGGGACAGGTACAATGAGCAGTTCTTC
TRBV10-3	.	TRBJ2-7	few	CAISEGGEQYF	TGTGCCATCAGTGAGGGGGGCGAGCAGTACTTC
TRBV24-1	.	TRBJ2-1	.	CATSDLTGLSYNEQFF	TGTGCCACCAGTGATTTGACGGGCCTCTCCTACAATGAGCAGTTCTTC
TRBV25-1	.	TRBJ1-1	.	CASRGNRVGMGTEAFF	TGTGCCAGCAGGGGAAACAGGGTGGGGATGGGCACTGAAGCTTTCTTT
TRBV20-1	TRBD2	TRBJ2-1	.	CSATLAGDAYNEQFF	TGCAGTGCTACCCTAGCGGGAGACGCCTACAATGAGCAGTTCTTC
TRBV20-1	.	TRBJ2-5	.	CSGEQQETQYF	TGCAGTGGAGAACAGCAAGAGACCCAGTACTTC
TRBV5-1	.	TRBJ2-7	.	CASSLGASQAHEQYF	TGCGCCAGCAGCTTGGGTGCCTCCCAAGCCCACGAGCAGTACTTC
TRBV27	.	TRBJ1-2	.	CASSPGQGSFFYGYTF	TGTGCCAGCAGTCCCGGTCAAGGGTCGTTTTTCTATGGCTACACCTTC
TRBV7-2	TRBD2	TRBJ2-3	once	CASSSALSGGGDTQYF	TGTGCCAGCAGCTCGGCCCTTAGCGGGGGGGGAGATACGCAGTATTTT
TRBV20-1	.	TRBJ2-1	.	CSAGPLRGKGEQFF	TGCAGTGCTGGACCATTGCGGGGCAAGGGTGAGCAGTTCTTC
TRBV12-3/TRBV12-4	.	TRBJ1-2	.	CASSLTGTFYGYTF	TGTGCCAGCAGTTTAACAGGCACTTTCTATGGCTACACCTTC
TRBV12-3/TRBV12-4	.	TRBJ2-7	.	CASGTPTYEQYF	TGTGCCAGCGGGACTCCTACCTACGAGCAGTACTTC
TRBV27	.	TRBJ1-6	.	CASKRDEAPLHF	TGTGCCAGCAAGAGGGACGAGGCACCCCTCCACTTT
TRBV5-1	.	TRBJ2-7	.	CASNVVGTSWEQYF	TGCGCCAGCAACGTGGTGGGGACATCTTGGGAGCAGTACTTC
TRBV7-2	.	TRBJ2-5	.	CASSSVGWETQYF	TGTGCCAGCAGCTCAGTGGGCTGGGAGACCCAGTACTTC
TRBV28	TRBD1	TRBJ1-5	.	CASLIQGRTQPQHF	TGTGCCAGCTTGATACAGGGGAGAACTCAGCCCCAGCATTTT
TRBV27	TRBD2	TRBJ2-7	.	CASRSWEDGGWQYF	TGTGCCAGCAGGTCTTGGGAAGACGGGGGGTGGCAGTACTTC
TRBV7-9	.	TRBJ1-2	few	CASSLSHTGQNYGYTF	TGTGCCAGCAGCTTAAGTCACACAGGACAAAACTATGGCTACACCTTC
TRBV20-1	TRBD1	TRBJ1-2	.	CSPEDRATLYGYTF	TGCAGTCCCGAGGACAGGGCGACTCTCTATGGCTACACCTTC
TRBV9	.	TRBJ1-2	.	CASSTGRNNYGYTF	TGTGCCAGCAGCACAGGACGTAATAACTATGGCTACACCTTC
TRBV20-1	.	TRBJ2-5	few	CSARDGGAQETQYF	TGCAGTGCTAGAGATGGGGGGGCCCAAGAGACCCAGTACTTC
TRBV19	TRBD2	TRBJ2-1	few	CAGSIAPGLAGEYNEQFF	TGTGCCGGTAGTATAGCCCCGGGACTAGCGGGAGAATACAATGAGCAGTTCTTC
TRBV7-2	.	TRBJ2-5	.	CASSSGAKGETQYF	TGTGCCAGCAGCTCAGGGGCCAAGGGTGAGACCCAGTACTTC
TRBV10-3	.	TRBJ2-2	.	CAISGSGTQAAGELFF	TGTGCCATCAGTGGTTCGGGGACTCAAGCAGCCGGGGAGCTGTTTTTT
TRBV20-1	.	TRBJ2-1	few	CSARETDSRSYNEQFF	TGCAGTGCTAGAGAGACCGATTCCCGCTCCTACAATGAGCAGTTCTTC
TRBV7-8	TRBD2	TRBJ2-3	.	CASSLRAGDTDTQYF	TGTGCCAGCAGCTTGAGGGCGGGGGACACAGATACGCAGTATTTT
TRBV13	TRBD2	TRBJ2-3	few	CASSLLPGTSGTDTQYF	TGTGCCAGCAGCTTACTCCCCGGGACTAGCGGCACAGATACGCAGTATTTT